Included here is one T cell receptor (beta chain) sequence, with context. This record comes from a study of PD-L1 blockade in urothelial cancer. About the research overall: The authors examined blood 3 weeks (second dose) and 6 weeks after treatment start.

CDR1 MDHEN and CDR2 SYDVKM come from the germline V gene. The CDR3 is 16 residues long. Trimming stripped 5 bases from V and 0 bases from J, with 14 bases between. Repertoires were generated with immunoSEQ multiplex PCR, while TCRdb's copy carries only in-frame clones and drops some. Here the sample spans under 40,000 clones, approximately 87% being singletons. The clonotype originates from a man aged 45-60 years with urothelial cancer. The chain carries TRBV28 and TRBJ2-4; tentatively, D is TRBD1 (6 bases). The sample in question was PBMCs, obtained around atezolizumab (anti-PD-L1) treatment. The CDR3 nucleotides read TGTGCCAGCAGTCCTCGGGACACCCGAGCCAAAAACATTCAGTACTTC. Translated, it gives CASSPRDTRAKNIQYF.